These T cell receptor beta chains were read from a single sample in a study of T cell repertoires in cytomegalovirus infection. TCRdb called the reads again in MiXCR, with one record for every CDR3 protein. This table has some 700,000 distinct CDR3 sequences, 35% to 40% appearing once. Material: PBMCs. The receptors here all came from a human donor in good health (CMV status not recorded). Some clones in this sample may be carry-over from other donors' samples. Each CDR3 is given with its conserved first and last residue. D genes are given only for firm matches. The listing skips clone size in some rows; elsewhere it reads once, few, many or a size class.

d_call	v_call	clone_size	j_call	cdr3_aa	cdr3_nt
.	TRBV19	.	TRBJ1-5	CASSFRQAAFQPQHF	TGTGCCAGCAGCTTCCGACAGGCCGCCTTTCAGCCCCAGCATTTT
.	TRBV12-3/TRBV12-4	few	TRBJ1-4	CASSVTGATNEKLFF	TGTGCCAGCAGTGTGACAGGCGCTACTAATGAAAAACTGTTTTTT
TRBD2	TRBV19	many	TRBJ2-2	CASSSPGLGPNTGELFF	TGTGCCAGTAGTTCTCCGGGACTAGGCCCGAACACCGGGGAGCTGTTTTTT
.	TRBV2	.	TRBJ1-1	CATRRTEAFF	TGTGCCACCCGCCGGACTGAAGCTTTCTTT
TRBD1	TRBV19	few	TRBJ1-3	CASKLPSGQGASGNTIYF	TGTGCCAGCAAACTCCCCTCGGGACAGGGGGCTTCTGGAAACACCATATATTTT
.	TRBV7-6	few	TRBJ2-3	CASSSPRGLTDTQYF	TGTGCCAGCAGCTCCCCAAGGGGCCTAACAGATACGCAGTATTTT
TRBD1	TRBV7-6	.	TRBJ1-5	CASSPRRDRAKPQHF	TGTGCCAGCAGCCCGAGACGGGACAGGGCTAAGCCCCAGCATTTT
.	TRBV28	few	TRBJ1-5	CASSRTSYSNQPQHF	TGTGCCAGCAGTCGGACATCCTATAGCAATCAGCCCCAGCATTTT
.	TRBV7-2	.	TRBJ1-4	CASSLLGLGEKLFF	TGTGCCAGCAGCTTACTGGGGCTTGGCGAAAAACTGTTTTTT
.	TRBV7-9	many	TRBJ2-5	CASSLPRVIQETQYF	TGTGCCAGCAGCTTACCAAGGGTCATCCAAGAGACCCAGTACTTC
.	TRBV6-6	few	TRBJ1-2	CASRGGHYGYTF	TGTGCCAGTAGGGGCGGCCACTATGGCTACACCTTC
.	TRBV10-2	.	TRBJ1-5	CASAFEDNQPQHF	TGCGCCAGCGCGTTTGAAGACAATCAGCCCCAGCATTTT
TRBD2	TRBV4-1	.	TRBJ2-7	CASSQDGGGGGEQYF	TGCGCCAGCAGCCAAGACGGAGGCGGCGGGGGCGAGCAGTACTTC
.	TRBV20-1	.	TRBJ2-7	CSAAILGGGLRDYEQYF	TGCAGTGCCGCTATCCTAGGAGGAGGGCTACGTGACTACGAGCAGTACTTC
.	TRBV4-1	.	TRBJ2-6	CASSPYVDSSYGANVLTF	TGCGCCAGCAGCCCTTACGTTGACAGCTCTTATGGGGCCAACGTCCTGACTTTC
.	TRBV6-1	few	TRBJ2-7	CASRVNYEQYF	TGTGCCAGCAGGGTAAACTACGAGCAGTACTTC
TRBD1	TRBV4-2	.	TRBJ1-1	CASSQGDRGAGTEAFF	TGTGCCAGCAGCCAAGGGGACAGGGGCGCGGGAACTGAAGCTTTCTTT
.	TRBV5-1	.	TRBJ2-3	CASSWVDAGTDTQYF	TGCGCCAGCAGCTGGGTGGACGCAGGCACAGATACGCAGTATTTT
TRBD1	TRBV19	.	TRBJ2-1	CASSMGQQQFF	TGTGCCAGTAGTATGGGACAGCAGCAGTTCTTC
TRBD1	TRBV6-5	many	TRBJ1-1	CASSYGTGDTEAFF	TGTGCCAGCAGTTACGGTACAGGGGACACTGAAGCTTTCTTT
TRBD2	TRBV7-3	.	TRBJ2-2	CASGLVKNTGELFF	TGTGCCAGCGGACTAGTTAAGAACACCGGGGAGCTGTTTTTT
TRBD2	TRBV20-1	.	TRBJ2-2	CSSLAGGPGELFF	TGCAGTTCACTAGCGGGAGGGCCTGGGGAGCTGTTTTTT
.	TRBV27	many	TRBJ2-5	CASSPLGEPQETQYF	TGTGCCAGCAGTCCGTTAGGGGAACCCCAGGAGACCCAGTACTTC
TRBD2	TRBV7-2	.	TRBJ2-5	CASSLSTAGGQETQYF	TGTGCCAGCAGCTTATCCACGGCGGGGGGGCAGGAGACCCAGTACTTC
.	TRBV7-2	many	TRBJ1-4	CASSAGTGWVGKLFF	TGTGCCAGCAGCGCAGGGACGGGATGGGTCGGAAAACTGTTTTTT
.	TRBV12-3/TRBV12-4	.	TRBJ1-5	CASSSRTGPQHF	TGTGCCAGCAGCTCTAGGACGGGGCCCCAGCATTTT
.	TRBV28	few	TRBJ1-2	CASSPLPRAGGYTF	TGTGCCAGCAGTCCTCTACCACGGGCGGGCGGCTACACCTTC
.	TRBV7-9	.	TRBJ2-3	CASSPAVGADTQYF	TGTGCCAGCAGTCCCGCGGTGGGCGCGGATACGCAGTATTTT
TRBD1	TRBV6-5	.	TRBJ2-3	CASGDRGPDTQYF	TGTGCCAGCGGGGACAGGGGTCCAGATACGCAGTATTTT
.	TRBV19	many	TRBJ2-2	CASTPRDGPNTGELFF	TGTGCCAGTACCCCTAGAGACGGACCCAACACCGGGGAGCTGTTTTTT
.	TRBV28	few	TRBJ1-5	CASSLMALTRNQPQHF	TGTGCCAGCAGTTTGATGGCGCTAACACGAAATCAGCCCCAGCATTTT
TRBD2	TRBV29-1	.	TRBJ2-7	CSVETGTRSSYEQYF	TGCAGCGTGGAGACTGGGACTAGGAGCTCCTACGAGCAGTACTTC
TRBD1	TRBV7-6	.	TRBJ1-6	CASSPLRGTGRKDNSPLHF	TGTGCCAGCAGCCCCCTACGGGGGACAGGGCGGAAGGATAATTCACCCCTCCACTTT
.	TRBV7-9	few	TRBJ1-2	CASSLAPTPGYTF	TGTGCCAGCAGCTTAGCGCCGACCCCTGGCTACACCTTC
.	TRBV5-1	few	TRBJ1-1	CASSQPSGRTEAFF	TGCGCCAGCAGCCAGCCTTCAGGCCGCACTGAAGCTTTCTTT
TRBD2	TRBV20-1	few	TRBJ2-3	CSAHDPQREADTQYF	TGCAGTGCCCACGACCCTCAGCGGGAGGCTGATACGCAGTATTTT
.	TRBV7-2	many	TRBJ1-3	CASSLAPGNTIYF	TGTGCCAGCAGCTTAGCCCCAGGAAACACCATATATTTT
.	TRBV2	.	TRBJ2-7	CASRPRYYEQYF	TGTGCCAGCAGACCACGATACTACGAGCAGTACTTC
.	TRBV7-2	many	TRBJ2-3	CASSLPSGADTDTQYF	TGTGCCAGCAGCTTACCATCGGGGGCGGACACAGATACGCAGTATTTT
TRBD2	TRBV10-3	.	TRBJ2-3	CAIRPSGSGSTDTQYF	TGTGCCATCAGGCCTAGCGGGAGCGGTAGCACAGATACGCAGTATTTT
TRBD1	TRBV19	.	TRBJ1-5	CASSIVLGQGNQPQHF	TGTGCCAGTAGTATAGTTCTTGGACAGGGGAATCAGCCCCAGCATTTT
.	TRBV28	.	TRBJ2-7	CASSFGGRQYF	TGTGCCAGCAGTTTTGGGGGCCGGCAGTACTTC
.	TRBV7-2	few	TRBJ2-7	CASSPTRVRYEQYF	TGTGCCAGCAGCCCCACGAGGGTGCGGTACGAGCAGTACTTC
TRBD1	TRBV24-1	few	TRBJ1-2	CATSDSTGAYGYTF	TGTGCCACCAGTGACTCGACAGGGGCCTATGGCTACACCTTC
TRBD1	TRBV11-1	.	TRBJ2-3	CASSQDRVTYTQYF	TGTGCCAGCAGCCAGGACAGGGTCACATATACGCAGTATTTT
.	TRBV27	.	TRBJ2-1	CASSLFLGRVLNEQFF	TGTGCCAGCAGTTTATTCTTAGGCCGGGTCCTGAATGAGCAGTTCTTC
TRBD1	TRBV6-5	many	TRBJ2-7	CASSYSLGTGRREQYF	TGTGCCAGCAGTTACTCCCTTGGGACAGGGCGACGGGAGCAGTACTTC
.	TRBV20-1	.	TRBJ2-1	CTPRWPNNEQFF	TGCACCCCCAGGTGGCCTAACAATGAGCAGTTCTTC
.	TRBV27	.	TRBJ1-5	CASSLSAHQPQHF	TGTGCCAGCAGTTTATCAGCCCATCAGCCCCAGCATTTT
TRBD1	TRBV6-5	many	TRBJ1-1	CASSYWDRANTEAFF	TGTGCCAGCAGTTACTGGGACAGGGCCAACACTGAAGCTTTCTTT
.	TRBV6-6	.	TRBJ1-5	CASSRDGPQHF	TGTGCCAGCAGTCGTGATGGGCCCCAGCATTTT
.	TRBV11-2	.	TRBJ2-1	CASSLRWGAAGASQGGQFF	TGTGCCAGCAGCTTACGTTGGGGCGCGGCGGGGGCCTCCCAGGGGGGGCAGTTCTTC
.	TRBV28	few	TRBJ1-4	CASRPGHEKLFF	TGTGCCAGCAGGCCGGGACATGAAAAACTGTTTTTT
TRBD1	TRBV10-3	.	TRBJ2-5	CATNRGSGEETQYF	TGTGCCACCAACAGGGGATCTGGTGAAGAGACCCAGTACTTC
.	TRBV6-5	few	TRBJ2-7	CASTGNHEQYF	TGTGCCAGCACCGGGAACCACGAGCAGTACTTC